This TCR beta chain was recorded in a study of shared clonotypes between healthy human individuals. Looking at the study overall: Ranging from 18 to 49 in age, donors were a couple of women and a few men. The study's findings and limits: Naive subsets, compared against memory subsets, generally had larger estimated richness values. Depth of sequencing was expected to influence donor clonotype sharing.

Original processing notes: ImmunoSEQ output lacked quality scores and full-length reads, limiting matched filtering. Repertoires were generated with immunoSEQ multiplex PCR, while TCRdb's copy carries only in-frame clones and drops some. D and trimming were read from the DNA, whereas the V and J calls and clone size are those reported in that table. The sample records about 2.2 million clones, roughly 95% being singletons. V lost 2 bases to trimming and J lost 4 bases; unmatched junction nucleotides: 4. This CDR3 comprises 14 residues. Germline V gene sequence: CDR1 MNHEY, CDR2 SVGAGI. Terminally differentiated effector memory CD45RA+ cells were excluded by CCR7 positive selection of CD45RO-negative cells. Remarks on this clone: Its antigen is unidentified. Other DNA sequences from this sample encode an identical CDR3 as well.

The V call is TRBV6-5, the J call TRBJ1-1, with 7 bases identical to TRBD1. This sequence was found in a man aged 18-30 years in good health. Some clones in this sample may be carry-over from other donors' samples. The material sequenced was naive CD8+ T cells from PBMCs. The CDR3 DNA follows: TGTGCCAGCAGTTACGGCAGGGGGGGCACTGAAGCTTTCTTT. Translating gives CASSYGRGGTEAFF.